Described below is a single TCR beta chain sequence and its context. Its antigen remains unidentified. This CDR3 is missing its conserved last phenylalanine or tryptophan, likely due to a read error. The limits of the CDR3 on the DNA are not certain, so only TCRdb's listed CDR3 is given. These data come from a study of CD8+CD57+ T cells in acquired aplastic anemia. Study-wide results and limits: Overlapping CD8+ CDR3 repertoires of patients and controls contained nearly 30 shared sequences.

Patients selected for sequencing had displayed CD8+CD57+ cell expansion by flow cytometry. Blood was sampled before the patients had received any therapy. Genomic DNA, serving as template, underwent TCR beta VDJ and CDR3 profiling. TCRdb reprocessed the reads with MiXCR, giving one entry per CDR3 protein. This sample yields about 150,000 distinct CDR3 sequences, of which 45% to 55% are seen a single time; roughly 29% belongs to the top ten. The material sequenced was sorted CD4+, CD8+, or CD8+CD57+ T cells (not recorded which) from PBMCs. This TCR was sampled from a human donor with aplastic anemia.

CDR3: CSARDPDRGGL. V gene TRBV20-1 combines with J gene TRBJ2-7; TRBD1, as called in the table, went unchecked against the DNA. A total of 11 residues make up the CDR3, ends included. The germline V gene has CDR1 DFQATT and CDR2 SNEGSKA (reference sequence).